This T cell receptor (beta chain) emerged from a study of CD8+ T cells in alopecia areata. Alopecia areata patients gave lesional scalp punch biopsies and peripheral blood samples. The CDR3 is 13 residues long. The V segment lost 8 bases and the J segment 4 bases; nucleotides outside the gene matches: 8. Germline lookup yields CDR1 SGHDT and CDR2 YYEEEE. Extracted RNA was reverse transcribed into cDNA, the sequencing template. The repertoire was sequenced with immunoSEQ multiplex PCR; TCRdb's copy has only in-frame clones and lacks some. The sample has around 7,300 clones; around 60% are singletons. The V and J genes are TRBV5-6 and TRBJ1-2; 7 bases match TRBD1. The receptor's source is a human donor with alopecia areata. Material: skin, obtained at week 0. CDR3 sequence: CASNGDRLYGYTF. The CDR3 region has the DNA TGTGCCAGTAACGGGGACAGACTCTATGGCTACACCTTC.